The 10 T cell receptor beta chains below come from one sample, sequenced in a study of shared clonotypes between healthy human individuals. Terminally differentiated effector memory CD45RA+ cells were excluded by CCR7 positive selection of CD45RO-negative cells. Here immunoSEQ multiplex PCR was the method, and the copy in TCRdb shows in-frame clones only, minus some. This sample has 2 million or so clones; around 96% occur once, and the top ten carry roughly 1.1%. The sample consisted of naive CD8+ T cells sorted from blood. The source of these receptors is a man younger than 30 in good health.

The rearrangement uses TRBV6-1 and TRBJ2-5; weak D call: TRBD2 (5 bases). Germline V gene sequence: CDR1 MNHNS, CDR2 SASEGT. This CDR3 is 15 amino acids long. V gave up 1 base and J gave up 5 bases, with 14 bases separating them. The CDR3: CASSEGTGFLETQYF. In DNA form, the CDR3 reads TGTGCCAGCAGTGAAGGGACGGGATTTTTGGAGACCCAGTACTTC.

This clone was counted a single time. The chain combines TRBV2 with TRBJ1-1; 9 bases are a match to TRBD1. The CDR3 consists of 13 residues. The V and J ends lost 5 bases and 8 bases, in that order; junction bases with no gene match: 6. Germline V gene lookup returns CDR1 SNHLY and CDR2 FYNNEI. The CDR3: CASSFTGGAEAFF. The DNA of the CDR3 is TGTGCCAGCAGTTTCACAGGGGGCGCAGAAGCTTTCTTT.

The chain recombines TRBV27 with TRBJ1-1, with TRBD1 matching 10 bases. Germline CDR1 reads MNHEY; CDR2 reads SMNVEV (reference sequence). The CDR3 length is 14 residues. V was clipped by 7 bases and J by 5 bases; unmatched bases: 7. The CDR3 is CASKRQGALTEAFF. In nucleotides, the CDR3 is TGTGCCAGCAAACGACAGGGGGCCCTGACTGAAGCTTTCTTT.

The V and J genes are TRBV5-1 and TRBJ2-7, with D perhaps TRBD1 (6 bases). CDR3 length: 15 amino acids. In germline, CDR1 is SGHRS, CDR2 YFSETQ. V was cut by 0 bases and J by 0 bases, with 10 bases left in between. Here the CDR3 DNA reads TGCGCCAGCAGCTTGGCAGGGGACGGCTCCTACGAGCAGTACTTC. This encodes CASSLAGDGSYEQYF.

Turning to this clone: An end of the junction differs from the germline gene, which may be a read error. The V and J genes are TRBV4-3 and TRBJ1-1, with TRBD1 matching 9 bases. The germline CDR1 and CDR2 sequences are LGHNA and YSLEER. This CDR3 is built from 17 residues. The CDR3, as DNA: TGCGCCAGCGGCCAGGGGACCTGGGACAGGGAGAACACTGAAGCTTTCTTT. It encodes CASGQGTWDRENTEAFF.

This clone occurred once. The chain couples TRBV6-1 to TRBJ2-7; 8 bases map to TRBD1. The germline gives CDR1 MNHNS, CDR2 SASEGT. The CDR3 is 15 residues long. Trimming took 2 bases from V and 6 from J; bases not matched to a gene: 9. For the CDR3, the DNA is TGTGCCAGCAGTGAACCCGGGACAGGCATCCTCGAGCAGTACTTC. Protein sequence: CASSEPGTGILEQYF.

The CDR3, as DNA: TGTGCCAGCAGTTTAAATTTTGGGCGGTCGAACACTGAAGCTTTCTTT. It is translated as CASSLNFGRSNTEAFF. The chain joins TRBV28 to TRBJ1-1; D gene ambiguous. CDR1 and CDR2 from the germline V gene are MDHEN and SYDVKM. This CDR3 has 16 residues. V was pared by 2 bases and J by 1 base, with 14 bases between.

The J gene is TRBJ1-1, the V gene TRBV5-1; D is perhaps TRBD1 (5 bases). V lost 1 base, J lost 4 bases, and 11 bases lay in between. The CDR3 extends over 14 amino acids. Germline CDR1 reads SGHRS; CDR2 reads YFSETQ. CDR3 region: CASSLSGRGTEAFF. The CDR3, as DNA: TGCGCCAGCAGCTTGTCGGGAAGGGGCACTGAAGCTTTCTTT.

The rearrangement links TRBV6-1 to TRBJ1-2; D uncertain. This CDR3 spans 14 amino acids. Trimming shortened V by 1 base and J by 14 bases, and 20 bases separated the two germline ends. Germline V lookup: CDR1 MNHNS, CDR2 SASEGT. The CDR3 region has the DNA TGTGCCAGCAGTGAAGAGGTGGGTTGGGGAGTCGTTACCTTC. Protein sequence: CASSEEVGWGVVTF.

Details on this clone: The junction does not match germline at one end; this may be a read error. The chain's CDR3 is CARGESGNTIYF. The CDR3 DNA is TGCGCTAGAGGGGAATCTGGAAACACCATATATTTT. The chain joins TRBV30 to TRBJ1-3, with TRBD1 as a possible D gene (5 bases). The CDR3 is 12 residues long. Germline assignment: CDR1 GTSNPN and CDR2 SVGIG (reference sequence).